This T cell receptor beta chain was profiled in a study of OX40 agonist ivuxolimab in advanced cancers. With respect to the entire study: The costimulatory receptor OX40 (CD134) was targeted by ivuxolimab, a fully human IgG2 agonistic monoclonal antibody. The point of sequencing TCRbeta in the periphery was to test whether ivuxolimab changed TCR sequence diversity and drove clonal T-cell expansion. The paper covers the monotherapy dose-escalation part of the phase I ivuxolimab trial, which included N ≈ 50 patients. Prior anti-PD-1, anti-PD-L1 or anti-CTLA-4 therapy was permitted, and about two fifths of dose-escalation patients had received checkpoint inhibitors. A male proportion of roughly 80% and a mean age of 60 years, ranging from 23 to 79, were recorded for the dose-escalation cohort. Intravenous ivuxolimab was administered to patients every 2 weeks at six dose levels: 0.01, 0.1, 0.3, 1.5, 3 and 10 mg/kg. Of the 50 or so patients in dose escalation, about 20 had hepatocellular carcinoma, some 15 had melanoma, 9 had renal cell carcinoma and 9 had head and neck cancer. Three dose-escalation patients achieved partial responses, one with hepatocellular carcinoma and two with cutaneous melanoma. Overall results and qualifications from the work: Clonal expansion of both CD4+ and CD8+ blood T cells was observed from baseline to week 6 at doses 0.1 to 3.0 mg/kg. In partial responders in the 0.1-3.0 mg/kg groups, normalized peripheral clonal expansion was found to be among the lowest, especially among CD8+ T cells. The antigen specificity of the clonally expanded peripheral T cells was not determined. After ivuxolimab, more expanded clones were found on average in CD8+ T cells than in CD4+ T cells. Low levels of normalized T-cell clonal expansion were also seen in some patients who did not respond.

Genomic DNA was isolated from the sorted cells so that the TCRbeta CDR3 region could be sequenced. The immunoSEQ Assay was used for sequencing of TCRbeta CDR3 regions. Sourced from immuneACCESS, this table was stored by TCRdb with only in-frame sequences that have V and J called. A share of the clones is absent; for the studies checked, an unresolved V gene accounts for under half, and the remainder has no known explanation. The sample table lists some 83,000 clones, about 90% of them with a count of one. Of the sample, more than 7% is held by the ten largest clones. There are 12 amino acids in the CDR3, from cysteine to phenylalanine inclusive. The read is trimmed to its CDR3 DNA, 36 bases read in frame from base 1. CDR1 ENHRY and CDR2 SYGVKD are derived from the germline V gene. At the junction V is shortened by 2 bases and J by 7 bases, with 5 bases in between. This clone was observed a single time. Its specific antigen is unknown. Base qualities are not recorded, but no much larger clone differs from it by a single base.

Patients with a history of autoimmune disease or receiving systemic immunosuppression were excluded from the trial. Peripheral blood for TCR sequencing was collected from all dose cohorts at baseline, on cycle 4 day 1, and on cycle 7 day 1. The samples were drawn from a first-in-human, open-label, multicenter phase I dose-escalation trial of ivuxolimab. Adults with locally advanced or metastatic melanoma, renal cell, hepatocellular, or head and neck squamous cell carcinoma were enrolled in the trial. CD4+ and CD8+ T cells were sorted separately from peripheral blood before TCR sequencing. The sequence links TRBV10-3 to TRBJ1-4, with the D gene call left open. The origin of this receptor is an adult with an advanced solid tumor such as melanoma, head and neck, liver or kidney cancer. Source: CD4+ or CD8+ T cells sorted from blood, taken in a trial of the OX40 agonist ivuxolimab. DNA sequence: TGTGCCATCAGTGAGCCGGGTGAAAAACTGTTTTTT. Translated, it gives CAISEPGEKLFF.